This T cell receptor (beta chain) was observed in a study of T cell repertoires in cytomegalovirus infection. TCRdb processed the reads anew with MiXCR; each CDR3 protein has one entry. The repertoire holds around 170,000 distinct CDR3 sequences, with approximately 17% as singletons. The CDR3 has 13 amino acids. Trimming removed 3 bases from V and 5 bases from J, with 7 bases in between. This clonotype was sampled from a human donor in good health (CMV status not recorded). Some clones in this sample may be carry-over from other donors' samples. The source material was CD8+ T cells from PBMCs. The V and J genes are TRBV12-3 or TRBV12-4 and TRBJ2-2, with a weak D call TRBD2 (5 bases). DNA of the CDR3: TGTGCCAGCAGTTTCCCGGGGACCGGGGAGCTGTTTTTT. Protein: CASSFPGTGELFF.